The rows below give T cell receptor beta chains drawn from one sample of a study of cytomegalovirus exposure and HLA in healthy donors. Only in-frame clones appear in the TCRdb table, and some are missing; sequencing was by immunoSEQ multiplex PCR. Of 250,000 to 300,000 clones listed, around 85% are singletons. Sample: PBMCs. The receptors come from a woman younger than 35 in good health and CMV-seronegative. The CDR3 runs from the conserved cysteine through the conserved F or W. A D gene is named only where the DNA matches it firmly. Clone sizes are given selectively: once, few, many, or a class where the clone is expanded.

size: NA
J: TRBJ2-3
V: TRBV15
D: NA
DNA: TGTGCCACCAGCAGAGTAGGAGGGGGCCTCACAGATACGCAGTATTTT
CDR3: CATSRVGGGLTDTQYF

size: NA
J: TRBJ2-7
V: TRBV11-2
D: NA
DNA: TGTGCCAGCAGCTTCGGGGGAGTTTACGAGCAGTACTTC
CDR3: CASSFGGVYEQYF

size: NA
J: TRBJ1-5
V: TRBV7-9
D: NA
DNA: TGTGCCAGCAGTTCCCAGGGCGATCAGCCCCAGCATTTT
CDR3: CASSSQGDQPQHF

size: NA
J: TRBJ2-2
V: TRBV18
D: NA
DNA: TGTGCCAGCTCACCATTAGTTTCAGGGTTGAGCACCGGGGAGCTGTTTTTT
CDR3: CASSPLVSGLSTGELFF

size: NA
J: TRBJ1-5
V: TRBV9
D: NA
DNA: TGTGCCAGCAGCCCGGGGGGGAGTCAGCCCCAGCATTTT
CDR3: CASSPGGSQPQHF

size: NA
J: TRBJ2-1
V: TRBV7-2
D: NA
DNA: TGTGCCAGCAGCTCCCAGGGGCACCTGGGGAATGAGCAGTTCTTC
CDR3: CASSSQGHLGNEQFF

size: once
J: TRBJ2-7
V: TRBV4-3
D: TRBD1
DNA: TGCGCCAGCAGCCATATACAGGGGTACGAGCAGTACTTC
CDR3: CASSHIQGYEQYF

size: NA
J: TRBJ2-1
V: TRBV10-3
D: TRBD2
DNA: TGTGCCATCAGTGAGGGGATAGCGGGGCCCTACAATGAGCAGTTCTTC
CDR3: CAISEGIAGPYNEQFF

size: NA
J: TRBJ1-5
V: TRBV15
D: NA
DNA: TGTGCCACCAGTAGGTCAGGGGAAGGTTGGGGTCAGCCCCAGCATTTT
CDR3: CATSRSGEGWGQPQHF

size: NA
J: TRBJ2-1
V: TRBV2
D: TRBD1
DNA: TGTGCCAGCCCCGGGACAGGGGGCGTTATGGTGAATGAGCAGTTCTTC
CDR3: CASPGTGGVMVNEQFF

size: NA
J: TRBJ1-5
V: TRBV7-2
D: NA
DNA: TGTGCCAGCACCCGAGCCGGCCCATGGGGCAGGAATCAGCCCCAGCATTTT
CDR3: CASTRAGPWGRNQPQHF

size: NA
J: TRBJ1-1
V: TRBV27
D: NA
DNA: TGTGCCAGCAGCCCAGGGTCACTAACTGAAGCTTTCTTT
CDR3: CASSPGSLTEAFF

size: once
J: TRBJ1-2
V: TRBV2
D: TRBD1
DNA: TGTGCCAGCCGGGGACAGGTTAACTATGGCTACACCTTC
CDR3: CASRGQVNYGYTF

size: NA
J: TRBJ1-2
V: TRBV10-3
D: NA
DNA: TGTGCCATCACCGCAGGAGGCAGCTACACCTTC
CDR3: CAITAGGSYTF

size: NA
J: TRBJ2-1
V: TRBV16
D: NA
DNA: TGTGCCAGCAGCCACACCTCACCGGTCAATGAGCAGTTCTTC
CDR3: CASSHTSPVNEQFF

size: once
J: TRBJ1-4
V: TRBV29-1
D: TRBD1
DNA: TGCAGCGTAGGACAGGGATCGACTAATGAAAAACTGTTTTTT
CDR3: CSVGQGSTNEKLFF

size: NA
J: TRBJ2-5
V: TRBV11-2
D: TRBD2
DNA: TGTGCCAGCAGATTAGCGGGAGGGCTGAGGGAGACCCAGTACTTC
CDR3: CASRLAGGLRETQYF

size: NA
J: TRBJ2-3
V: TRBV27
D: NA
DNA: TGTGCCAGCAGTTTAACCCTCGGCGGATACAGCACAGATACGCAGTATTTT
CDR3: CASSLTLGGYSTDTQYF

size: NA
J: TRBJ1-1
V: TRBV20-1
D: NA
DNA: TGCAGTGCTGGAGGGGAGACTGAAGCTTTCTTT
CDR3: CSAGGETEAFF

size: NA
J: TRBJ2-1
V: TRBV20-1
D: NA
DNA: TGCAGTGCCTCGACACCCGATGAGCAGTTCTTC
CDR3: CSASTPDEQFF

size: NA
J: TRBJ2-4
V: TRBV7-7
D: NA
DNA: TGTGCCAGCAGCCCAATAAGGGGGGAGGGGATCCCACCCTGTTCGAAGTACTTC
CDR3: CASSPIRGEGIPPCSKYF

size: NA
J: TRBJ2-7
V: TRBV11-2
D: TRBD1
DNA: TGTGCCAGCAGCCCCCGGACAGGGGGTACCTACGAGCAGTACTTC
CDR3: CASSPRTGGTYEQYF

size: NA
J: TRBJ2-7
V: TRBV4-1
D: TRBD2
DNA: TGCGCCAGCAGCCCCGAGCGGGGGAACTCCTACGAGCAGTACTTC
CDR3: CASSPERGNSYEQYF

size: NA
J: TRBJ1-2
V: TRBV28
D: TRBD1
DNA: TGTGCCAGCAGTTCCCACGACAGGGGCTATGGCTACACCTTC
CDR3: CASSSHDRGYGYTF

size: NA
J: TRBJ2-2
V: TRBV29-1
D: NA
DNA: TGCAGCGTTGAAGTGGATAGCGGTCAGAACACCGGGGAGCTGTTTTTT
CDR3: CSVEVDSGQNTGELFF

size: NA
J: TRBJ1-2
V: TRBV6-1
D: NA
DNA: TGTGCCAGCAGTGAAGCGCGTCGTGGTTGGAACACCCGGGGTGGCTACACCTTC
CDR3: CASSEARRGWNTRGGYTF

size: NA
J: TRBJ2-7
V: TRBV4-3
D: TRBD1
DNA: TGCGCCAGCAGCCCAGGGACAGTTGAAACCTACGAGCAGTACTTC
CDR3: CASSPGTVETYEQYF

size: NA
J: TRBJ2-1
V: TRBV6-5
D: TRBD1
DNA: TGTGCCAGCAGTTGGACAGGGTCAACTTACAATGAGCAGTTCTTC
CDR3: CASSWTGSTYNEQFF

size: NA
J: TRBJ2-3
V: TRBV18
D: TRBD1
DNA: TGTGCCAGCTCACCTCCCGGGACAGTGACGACAGATACGCAGTATTTT
CDR3: CASSPPGTVTTDTQYF

size: NA
J: TRBJ1-4
V: TRBV6-5
D: NA
DNA: TGTGCCAGCAGAAGGGGGGGCCCTAATGAAAAACTGTTTTTT
CDR3: CASRRGGPNEKLFF

size: NA
J: TRBJ2-7
V: TRBV25-1
D: TRBD2
DNA: TGTGCCAGCAGTGCTCAGCGGGGGTACGAGCAGTACTTC
CDR3: CASSAQRGYEQYF

size: few
J: TRBJ1-1
V: TRBV11-3
D: NA
DNA: TGTGCCAGCAGCTCCTCAGACATGAACACTGAAGCTTTCTTT
CDR3: CASSSSDMNTEAFF

size: NA
J: TRBJ1-1
V: TRBV5-4
D: NA
DNA: TGTGCCAGCAGCGGGCTAGGGGCTGAAGCTTTCTTT
CDR3: CASSGLGAEAFF

size: few
J: TRBJ2-7
V: TRBV7-9
D: TRBD2
DNA: TGTGCCAGCAGCTTAGCGGGAGGGCCGTACGAGCAGTACTTC
CDR3: CASSLAGGPYEQYF

size: NA
J: TRBJ2-5
V: TRBV30
D: TRBD2
DNA: TGTGCCTGGAGTGTAAGTAGGACTAGCGGGAGTCAAGAGACCCAGTACTTC
CDR3: CAWSVSRTSGSQETQYF

size: NA
J: TRBJ2-7
V: TRBV27
D: TRBD1
DNA: TGTGCCAGCAGTTGGGACAGCTCCTACGAGCAGTACTTC
CDR3: CASSWDSSYEQYF

size: NA
J: TRBJ1-5
V: TRBV5-8
D: NA
DNA: TGTGCCAGCAGCTTGGGGGGGGAACAACAGCCCCAGCATTTT
CDR3: CASSLGGEQQPQHF

size: NA
J: TRBJ2-3
V: TRBV4-3
D: NA
DNA: TGCGCCAGCAGCCAAGATATCGGGAGCACAGATACGCAGTATTTT
CDR3: CASSQDIGSTDTQYF

size: once
J: TRBJ2-7
V: TRBV9
D: TRBD1
DNA: TGTGCCAGCAGCGCTTTGACAGGGGACGCCGCACACTTCTCCTACGAGCAGTACTTC
CDR3: CASSALTGDAAHFSYEQYF

size: NA
J: TRBJ2-1
V: TRBV29-1
D: TRBD2
DNA: TGCAGCGACCGAGCGGGAGTCTGGGATGAGCAGTTCTTC
CDR3: CSDRAGVWDEQFF

size: NA
J: TRBJ2-2
V: TRBV25-1
D: TRBD1
DNA: TGTGCCAGCGACACCCAGGGGGCCGGGGAGCTGTTTTTT
CDR3: CASDTQGAGELFF

size: NA
J: TRBJ2-7
V: TRBV5-1
D: TRBD1
DNA: TGCGCCAGCAGCTTGACAGGGGCCCTCTACGAGCAGTACTTC
CDR3: CASSLTGALYEQYF

size: NA
J: TRBJ1-5
V: TRBV5-1
D: NA
DNA: TGCGCCAGCAGCCCCACTGGGGCAAGCCAGCCCCAGCATTTT
CDR3: CASSPTGASQPQHF

size: NA
J: TRBJ1-2
V: TRBV28
D: NA
DNA: TGTGCCAGCAGCCGAAGTAGTGGCTACACCTTC
CDR3: CASSRSSGYTF

size: NA
J: TRBJ2-3
V: TRBV9
D: TRBD2
DNA: TGTGCCAGCAGCGTAGTAGCGGGCTTCACAGATACGCAGTATTTT
CDR3: CASSVVAGFTDTQYF

size: NA
J: TRBJ2-3
V: TRBV9
D: TRBD2
DNA: TGTGCCAGCAGCCCCACCGGACTAGCGGACACAGATACGCAGTATTTT
CDR3: CASSPTGLADTDTQYF

size: NA
J: TRBJ1-2
V: TRBV6-1
D: TRBD1
DNA: TGTGCCAGCAAAGACAGGGGCTATGGCTACACCTTC
CDR3: CASKDRGYGYTF

size: NA
J: TRBJ2-5
V: TRBV6-4
D: NA
DNA: TGTGCCAGCAGTGAGAACTGGCAAGAGACCCAGTACTTC
CDR3: CASSENWQETQYF

size: NA
J: TRBJ2-5
V: TRBV28
D: TRBD2
DNA: TGTGCCACTAGCGGGGGGGCCCCAGAGACCCAGTACTTC
CDR3: CATSGGAPETQYF

size: NA
J: TRBJ1-3
V: TRBV16
D: NA
DNA: TGTGCCAGCAGCCAATCTGCGAGCTCTGGAAACACCATATATTTT
CDR3: CASSQSASSGNTIYF

size: NA
J: TRBJ1-5
V: TRBV30
D: TRBD1
DNA: TGTGCCTGGAGCCTGACAGGGGATCAGCCCCAGCATTTT
CDR3: CAWSLTGDQPQHF

size: few
J: TRBJ2-7
V: TRBV6-1
D: TRBD1
DNA: TGTGCCAGTAGCCCCGGGACAGGGGACGCCGAGCAGTACTTC
CDR3: CASSPGTGDAEQYF

size: NA
J: TRBJ1-2
V: TRBV2
D: TRBD1
DNA: TGTGCCAGCAGCCGGGACAGGGGGATGTATGGCTACACCTTC
CDR3: CASSRDRGMYGYTF

size: NA
J: TRBJ1-6
V: TRBV19
D: NA
DNA: TGTGCCAGTAGTCTTTCGGCAGGGTGGACCTATAATTCACCCCTCCACTTT
CDR3: CASSLSAGWTYNSPLHF

size: few
J: TRBJ1-6
V: TRBV28
D: TRBD1
DNA: TGTGCCAGCAGTTTGGGACAGGGAGGTACACCCCTCCACTTT
CDR3: CASSLGQGGTPLHF

size: once
J: TRBJ1-2
V: TRBV6-6
D: TRBD1
DNA: TGTGCCAGCAGCAAAACGACAGGGGGTAACTATGGCTACACCTTC
CDR3: CASSKTTGGNYGYTF

size: NA
J: TRBJ2-5
V: TRBV10-3
D: TRBD2
DNA: TGTGCCATCAGTGAGTCTGTGGGACTAAAGGAACAAGAGACCCAGTACTTC
CDR3: CAISESVGLKEQETQYF

size: NA
J: TRBJ2-7
V: TRBV5-1
D: NA
DNA: TGCGCCAGCGGGATTCGACAGGCCTACGAGCAGTACTTC
CDR3: CASGIRQAYEQYF